This TCR beta chain originates from a study of blood T cell repertoires in COVID-19. In the study overall: The cDNA or gDNA used as material had been derived from T cells, B-cell-depleted T cells, or PBMCs.

Sequencing used immunoSEQ multiplex PCR; TCRdb keeps in-frame clones, though not all of them. The sample shows 95,000 to 120,000 clones, about 87% of them seen only once. Per the germline V gene, CDR1 is WNHNN and CDR2 is SYGVQD (reference sequence). This CDR3 is built from 14 residues. Trimming pared 7 bases from V and 6 bases from J, leaving 15 bases between. Sequenced sample: peripheral blood. The chain couples TRBV10-1 to TRBJ1-4; the D gene is possibly TRBD1 (5 bases). The TCR was taken from a woman aged 45 to 65 with acute or convalescent COVID-19. The CDR3 loop is CASIWGGTYEKLFF. The CDR3 DNA reads TGCGCCAGCATCTGGGGGGGTACCTATGAAAAACTGTTTTTT.